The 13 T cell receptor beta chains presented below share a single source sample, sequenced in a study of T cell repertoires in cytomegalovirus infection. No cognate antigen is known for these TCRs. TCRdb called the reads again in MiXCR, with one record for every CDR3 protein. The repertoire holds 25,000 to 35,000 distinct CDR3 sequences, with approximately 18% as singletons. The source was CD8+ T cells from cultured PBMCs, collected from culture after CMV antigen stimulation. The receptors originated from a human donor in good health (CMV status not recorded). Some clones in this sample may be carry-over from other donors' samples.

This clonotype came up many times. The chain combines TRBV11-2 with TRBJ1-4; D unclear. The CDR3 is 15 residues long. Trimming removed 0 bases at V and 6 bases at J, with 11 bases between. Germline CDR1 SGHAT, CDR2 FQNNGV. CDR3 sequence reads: CASSLDGRFDEKLFF. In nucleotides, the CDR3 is TGTGCCAGCAGCTTAGATGGCAGATTCGATGAAAAACTGTTTTTT.

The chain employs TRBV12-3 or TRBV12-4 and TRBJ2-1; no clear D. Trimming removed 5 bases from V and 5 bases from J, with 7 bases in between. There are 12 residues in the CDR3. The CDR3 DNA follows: TGTGCCAGCAGTCCTATTAACAATGAGCAGTTCTTC. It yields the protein CASSPINNEQFF.

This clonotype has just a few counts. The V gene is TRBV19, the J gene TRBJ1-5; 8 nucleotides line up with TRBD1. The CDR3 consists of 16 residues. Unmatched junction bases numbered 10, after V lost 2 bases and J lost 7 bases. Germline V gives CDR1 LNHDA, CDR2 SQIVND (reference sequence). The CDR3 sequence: CASSITGQGLNQPQHF. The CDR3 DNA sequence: TGTGCCAGTAGTATAACCGGACAGGGCCTAAACCAGCCCCAGCATTTT.

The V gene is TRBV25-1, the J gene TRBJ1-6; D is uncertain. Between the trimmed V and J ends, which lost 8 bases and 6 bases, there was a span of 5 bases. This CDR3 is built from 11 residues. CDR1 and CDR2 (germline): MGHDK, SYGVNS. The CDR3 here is CASGPNSPLHF. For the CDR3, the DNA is TGTGCCAGCGGGCCTAATTCACCCCTCCACTTT.

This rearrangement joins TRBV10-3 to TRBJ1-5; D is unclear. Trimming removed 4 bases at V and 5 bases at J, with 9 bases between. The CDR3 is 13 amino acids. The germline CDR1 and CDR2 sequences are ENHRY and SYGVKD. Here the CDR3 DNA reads TGTGCCATCAGTGTCTACACCTATCAGCCCCAGCATTTT. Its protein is CAISVYTYQPQHF.

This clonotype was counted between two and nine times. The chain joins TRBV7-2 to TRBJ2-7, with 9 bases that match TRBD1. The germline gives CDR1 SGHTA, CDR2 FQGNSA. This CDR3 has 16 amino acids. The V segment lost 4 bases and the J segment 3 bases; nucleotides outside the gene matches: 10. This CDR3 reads CASSSNRQGGRYEQYF. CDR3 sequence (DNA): TGTGCCAGCAGCTCAAACCGACAGGGGGGTCGCTACGAGCAGTACTTC.

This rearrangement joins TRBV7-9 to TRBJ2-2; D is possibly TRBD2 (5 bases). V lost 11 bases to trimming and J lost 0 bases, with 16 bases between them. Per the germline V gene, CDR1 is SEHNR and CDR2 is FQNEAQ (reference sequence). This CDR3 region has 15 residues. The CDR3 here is CALPRVDTNTGELFF. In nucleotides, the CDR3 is TGTGCCCTCCCGCGGGTAGACACGAACACCGGGGAGCTGTTTTTT.

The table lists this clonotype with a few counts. CDR3 amino acids: CASSLGLRQRNEKLFF. The CDR3 DNA reads TGTGCCAGCAGCTTAGGGCTCCGGCAGAGGAATGAAAAACTGTTTTTT. The V and J genes are TRBV11-2 and TRBJ1-4; D not resolved. The CDR3 length is 16 residues. Deletions cut 1 base from V and 5 bases from J, with 14 bases between. Germline CDR1 reads SGHAT; CDR2 reads FQNNGV.

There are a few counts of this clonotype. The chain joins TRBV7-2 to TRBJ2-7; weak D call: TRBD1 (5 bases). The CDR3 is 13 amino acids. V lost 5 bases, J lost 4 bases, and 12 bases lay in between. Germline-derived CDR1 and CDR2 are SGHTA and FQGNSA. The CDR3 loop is CASSQGTAYEQYF. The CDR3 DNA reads TGTGCCAGCAGCCAGGGAACTGCATACGAGCAGTACTTC.

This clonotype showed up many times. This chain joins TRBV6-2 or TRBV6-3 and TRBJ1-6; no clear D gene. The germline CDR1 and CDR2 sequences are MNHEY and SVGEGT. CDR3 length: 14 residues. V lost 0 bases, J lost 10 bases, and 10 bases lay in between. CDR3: CASSYSGEASPLHF. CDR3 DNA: TGTGCCAGCAGTTACTCTGGGGAGGCATCACCCCTCCACTTT.

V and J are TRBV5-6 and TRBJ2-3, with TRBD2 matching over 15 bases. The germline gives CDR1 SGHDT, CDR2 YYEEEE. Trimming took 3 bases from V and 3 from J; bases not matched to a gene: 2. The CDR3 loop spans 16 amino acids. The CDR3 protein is CASSWTSGRGTDTQYF. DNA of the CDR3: TGTGCCAGCAGCTGGACTAGCGGGAGGGGGACAGATACGCAGTATTTT.

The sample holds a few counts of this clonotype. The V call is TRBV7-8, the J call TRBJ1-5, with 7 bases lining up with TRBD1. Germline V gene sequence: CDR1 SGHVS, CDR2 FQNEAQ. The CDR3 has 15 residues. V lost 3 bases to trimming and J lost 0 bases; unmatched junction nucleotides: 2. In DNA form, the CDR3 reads TGTGCCAGCAGCTTGACAGGGAATAGCAATCAGCCCCAGCATTTT. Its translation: CASSLTGNSNQPQHF.

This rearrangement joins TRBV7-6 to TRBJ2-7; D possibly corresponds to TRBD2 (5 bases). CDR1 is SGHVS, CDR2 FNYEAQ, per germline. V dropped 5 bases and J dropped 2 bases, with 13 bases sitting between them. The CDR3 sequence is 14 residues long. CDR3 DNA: TGTGCCAGCAGCCCAGTCCCGGGGACCTACGAGCAGTACTTC. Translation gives CASSPVPGTYEQYF.